This TCR beta chain was captured by sequencing in a study of identical twins (dated by TCRdb to 2016 to 2017). Background for the entire study: TCR alpha and beta repertoires from monozygotic twins, unrelated adults of various ages and cord blood were deep-sequenced to test whether fetal clonotypes persist. To rule out contamination, the twin experiments were replicated at different times with different library preparation protocols.

V is cut back by 2 bases and J by 5 bases, with 5 bases in the junction unmatched. There are 16 amino acids in the CDR3, from cysteine to phenylalanine inclusive. The sequence is cut down to CDR3 DNA, 48 bases in frame from base 1. In the case of this clonotype: What this receptor recognizes is not known. No much larger clone is present one base from it, and per-base qualities are unavailable.

The receptor library was made with 5' RACE. Data came from an Illumina HiSeq 2000. Template switching added a universal primer binding site, and the final cDNA carried a unique molecular identifier that allowed TCR cDNA molecules to be counted accurately. Specific primers in the conserved constant-segment region were used to synthesize first-strand cDNA for the TCR alpha and beta chains. To control for contamination, every cDNA library carried two barcodes: a SMART-Mk sample barcode plus Illumina barcodes. TruSeq adapter sequences along with Illumina sample barcodes were introduced in two successive PCR steps. TCR alpha and beta cDNA libraries were sequenced on the Illumina HiSeq platform with custom primers. The authors processed their data as follows. Unique molecular identifiers were extracted from raw reads with MiGEC, and CDR3 positions were determined with MiXCR. Recombination models were inferred per individual with the repgenHMM and IGoR tools using an EM algorithm. The analysis of shared clonotypes was done with the tcR package in R, with sharing normalized by the product of cloneset sizes. Out-of-frame nonproductive sequences were analyzed to study raw recombination free of thymic and clonal selection effects. The public reads were reprocessed in TCRdb via fastp at Q25 and MiXCR, keeping in-frame beta chains. Each CDR3 protein appears once, grouped with its most common genes and DNA. TCRdb's processing, not the authors' own work, is the source of the V and J calls. This sample has hundreds of thousands of distinct CDR3 sequences in its table, and about 20% of those were observed once. Around 12% of the sample goes to the ten largest clones.

Broader findings and caveats from the paper: Fewer insertions were carried by abundant cord blood beta clonotypes; a weaker similar trend was observed in young adult naive repertoires, while no such trend was observed in memory repertoires. Out-of-frame TCR alpha sharing in monozygotic twins was systematically underestimated by recombination models, whereas sharing between unrelated individuals was in agreement with the recombination models. A weaker excess of twin sharing was found in beta out-of-frame sequences because the signal-to-noise ratio was lowered by fewer shared sequences. Conclusions relied on cross-sectional statistical analysis, since the same donors could not be followed over many years. Compared with coincidental sharing between unrelated individuals, out-of-frame TCR alpha sequences shared between twins showed an excess of sequences with low generation probability. Zero-insertion analyses could be partly confounded by invariant T cells such as MAIT and iNKT, though diverse VJ usage argued against such confounding for most clonotypes.

All donors were healthy Caucasians. The twin cohort consisted of three pairs of female monozygotic twins, all aged about 18 to 29 years. RNA for TCR libraries was isolated from peripheral blood mononuclear cells. This same sample was also taken into another study, of T cells expressing NK-cell markers. From the second report: TCR beta-chain repertoires were profiled in sorted CD3+CD56+NKG2C+, CD3+CD56+NKG2C- and CD3+CD56-NKG2C+ T-cell subsets from several donors. Among the eight sequenced donors, seven were HCMV-seropositive and one was HCMV-seronegative. To restrict sorting to alphabetaTCR-expressing T cells, an anti-gammadeltaTCR antibody was added in several experiments. In roughly six donors, the dominant CD3+CD56+NKG2C+ clonotypes ranked among the top 10 CD8+ clonotypes, making up roughly 1.0-7.0% of CD8+ T cells. Those dominant clonotypes were again the most abundant among CD3+CD56-NKG2C+ cells in a handful of donors, at roughly 25-65%. It remained unclear whether the expanded NKG2C-expressing T cell clones were specific for HCMV antigens. The eight sequenced donors were randomly selected healthy volunteers, three men and five women. HCMV-specific IgG was detected in serum with a commercial ELISA kit to determine HCMV serostatus. Bulk peripheral blood T-cell repertoires were additionally sequenced from unsorted PBMC for over 5 donors. MIGEC handled demultiplexing of the reads and grouping by UMI, while MiTCR was used to assemble and quantify clonotypes. To exclude erroneous sequences, any TCR cDNA sequence not supported by at least two reads was discarded. Downstream repertoire analysis used the tcR package, and clonotypes were matched across fractions by CDR3 nucleotide sequence plus V segment. VDJmatch was used to annotate antigen specificity against VDJdb, with one amino acid substitution allowed in CDR3.

The TCR originated in a woman aged 18-29 years in good health. Recombination joined TRBV12-3 or TRBV12-4 with TRBJ2-3, with TRBD2 identical over 12 junction bases. Sequenced sample: PBMCs. The CDR3 loop reads CASSLRLAGAGDTQYF. The nucleotide sequence reads as follows: TGTGCCAGCAGTTTACGACTAGCGGGAGCAGGAGATACGCAGTATTTT.